This TCR beta chain was sequenced in a study of cytomegalovirus exposure and HLA in healthy donors. 13 Jbeta primers and 60 Vbeta primers were used for the PCR. TCRdb's table, derived via immunoSEQ multiplex PCR, lists solely in-frame clones and lacks some. This sample carries 180,000 or so clones, 81% of them seen once, and the ten largest clones take approximately 4.4%. V dropped 1 base and J dropped 2 bases, with 14 bases sitting between them. This CDR3 has 16 amino acids. Germline V lookup: CDR1 MNHEY, CDR2 SVGAGI. As concerns this clone: No antigen is known for it.

Study results and limitations: In a later analysis, about 17,000 TCR beta sequences were associated with HLA alleles at 0.05 false discovery rate.

The source of this sequence is a woman in her late teens or twenties in good health and CMV-seropositive. The sequencing sample was made of PBMCs. The V and J genes are TRBV6-5 and TRBJ1-2; the D gene is possibly TRBD1 (5 bases). The chain's CDR3 is CASSYYSGGRNYGYTF. The CDR3 DNA reads as TGTGCCAGCAGTTACTATTCGGGGGGAAGGAACTATGGCTACACCTTC.